This TCR beta chain was sequenced during a study of T cells of healthy individuals. About this clonotype itself: One base away lies a much larger clone, so this may be a sequencing read error.

A single record per CDR3 protein comes from TCRdb applying MiXCR to the 5' RACE reads. Here the sample spans approximately 100,000 distinct CDR3 sequences, 17% being singletons. This CDR3 comprises 13 residues. With 6 bases removed from V and 5 bases from J, the gap between germline ends came to 16 bases. Per the germline V gene, CDR1 is DFQATT and CDR2 is SNEGSKA (reference sequence). The receptor's source is a human donor in good health. The rearrangement joins TRBV20-1 to TRBJ1-1, with D tentatively TRBD1 (6 bases). Here the CDR3 DNA reads TGCAGTGCAATGGGGGGGGCGGAGACTGAAGCTTTCTTT. This gives the protein CSAMGGAETEAFF.